This T cell receptor beta chain was captured in a study of blood T cell repertoires in COVID-19. Looking at the study overall: Some COVID-19 samples were acute and others convalescent; all came from the United States, Italy and Spain. T cells, B-cell-depleted T cells, or PBMCs provided the cDNA or gDNA that served as material.

As processed by the authors: Amplification of reference gene primers provided the estimated nucleated cell counts. Measured with immunoSEQ multiplex PCR; TCRdb has only the in-frame clones, and not every one. That table furnishes V, J and clone size, whereas the DNA furnished D and trimming. The data show about 180,000 clones, with 89% seen just once and under 2% held by the top ten. There are 15 residues in the CDR3. V trimming: 3 bases; J trimming: 5 bases; junction bases outside the gene matches: 10. CDR1 SGDLS and CDR2 YYNGEE come from the germline V gene. The sequence came from a man between 18 and 35 years old who had recovered from COVID-19. The chain has TRBV9 and TRBJ2-5, with 7 bases aligning to TRBD2. Sequencing was performed on peripheral blood. CDR3 amino acids: CASSAGAGPRETQYF. The CDR3 DNA reads TGTGCCAGCAGCGCGGGAGCGGGACCCAGGGAGACCCAGTACTTC.